The T cell receptor beta chain described here comes from a study of CD8 T cells in Susac syndrome. Study as a whole: Patients with Susac syndrome who were sequenced included over five with active disease and roughly eight in remission. Study results and limitations: The study identified about seventeen and five Susac-specific public clones in total CD8+ and CD8+ TEMRA repertoires.

Of note for this clonotype: Its antigen is undetermined.

Germline CDR1 is DFQATT and CDR2 is SNEGSKA (reference sequence). The CDR3 runs 13 residues. Trimming cost V 3 bases and J 7 bases; bases outside gene matches: 3. Roughly 0.45 to 1 ug RNA was reverse transcribed with random hexamers. The TCR beta CDR3 was amplified by immunoSEQ multiplex PCR across 54 Vbeta, 13 Jbeta. Using its own MiXCR run on the immunoSEQ multiplex PCR reads, TCRdb lists one record per CDR3 protein. This table holds 92,000 or so distinct CDR3 sequences, around 96% found once. This chain links TRBV20-1 with TRBJ1-2; 12 bases line up with TRBD1. The sequencing sample was made of CD8+ T cells from PBMCs. The receptor comes from a human donor with Susac syndrome. In DNA, the CDR3 is TGCAGTGCTAGGGGACAGGGGGCGGGTGGCTACACCTTC. Its protein is CSARGQGAGGYTF.